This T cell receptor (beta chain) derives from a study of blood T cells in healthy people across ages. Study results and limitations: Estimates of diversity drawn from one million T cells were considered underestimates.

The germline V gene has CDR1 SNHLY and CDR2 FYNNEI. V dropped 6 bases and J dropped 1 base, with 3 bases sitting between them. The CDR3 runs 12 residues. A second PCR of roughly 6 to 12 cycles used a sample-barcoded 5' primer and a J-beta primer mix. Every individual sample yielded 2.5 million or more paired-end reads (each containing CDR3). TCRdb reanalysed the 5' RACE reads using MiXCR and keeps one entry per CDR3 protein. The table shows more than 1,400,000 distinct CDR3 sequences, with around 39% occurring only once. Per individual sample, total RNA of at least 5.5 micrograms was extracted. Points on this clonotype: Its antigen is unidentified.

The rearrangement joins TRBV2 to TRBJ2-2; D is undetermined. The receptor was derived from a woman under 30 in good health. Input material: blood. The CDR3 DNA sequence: TGTGCCAGCAGGGAGAACACCGGGGAGCTGTTTTTT. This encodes CASRENTGELFF. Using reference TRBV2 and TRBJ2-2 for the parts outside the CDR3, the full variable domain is EPEVTQTPSHQVTQMGQEVILRCVPISNHLYFYWYRQILGQKVEFLVSFYNNEISEKSEIFDDQFSVERPDGSNFTLKIRSTKLEDSAMYFCASRENTGELFFGEGSRLTVL.